This T cell receptor beta chain emerged from a study of neurological immune-mediated disorders. 5'RACE with 10-nucleotide random UMIs generated the cDNA. MiXCR, applied by TCRdb to the 5' RACE reads, yields one record per CDR3 protein. The sample lists about 55,000 distinct CDR3 sequences, roughly 4.3% occurring once. With regard to this clonotype: Its target is not known.

This CDR3 spans 14 amino acids. The germline CDR1 and CDR2 sequences are DFQATT and SNEGSKA (reference sequence). With V trimmed by 5 bases and J by 2 bases, 6 bases remained unmatched. The study's findings and limits: None of the CDR3 amino acid sequences of expanded clones were shared across subjects, and this suggested private repertoires in all groups. Multiple sclerosis, the disease with the least TCR clonal expansion, fell below healthy controls, whereas HTLV-1-associated myelopathy showed the most.

V usage is TRBV20-1 and J usage is TRBJ2-1, with TRBD2 identical over 7 bases. The TCR was taken from a man aged 45-60 years with multiple sclerosis. Sequences were obtained from PBMCs. The CDR3 spells CSACREATYNEQFF. The CDR3 DNA reads TGCAGTGCTTGTCGGGAGGCTACCTACAATGAGCAGTTCTTC.